Listed below are T cell receptor beta chains from one sample, sequenced in a study of naive and memory T cell subsets. TCRdb used MiXCR to reprocess the UMI-ligation and nested PCR reads, holding one entry per CDR3 protein. The table shows tens of thousands of distinct CDR3 sequences, with around 13% occurring only once. Sequencing was performed on central memory CD4+ T cells from blood. The receptor source for this set is a human donor in good health. Both conserved end residues are part of each CDR3. Fields, in order: V gene, J gene, CDR3 protein.

>TRBV3-1|TRBJ2-2
CASSPGTAGELFF
>TRBV5-4|TRBJ2-5
CASSLGASGLYQETQYF
>TRBV6-1|TRBJ2-2
CASSDRLLSPGELFF
>TRBV2|TRBJ2-3
CASRGTSGRADTQYF
>TRBV27|TRBJ2-1
CASSFGTLAQNEQFF
>TRBV27|TRBJ1-1
CASSLQGPWTEAFF
>TRBV3-1|TRBJ2-7
CASSQGPAGGPYEQYF
>TRBV10-3|TRBJ2-5
CAISERPQETQYF
>TRBV3-1|TRBJ2-7
CASTQAAGGKPKYF
>TRBV11-2|TRBJ2-1
CASSLEVAGGYYNEQFF
>TRBV9|TRBJ2-3
CASSLGPPDTQYF
>TRBV13|TRBJ2-3
CASSLTGSGDTQYF
>TRBV9|TRBJ2-6
CASSVSGSGANVLTF
>TRBV30|TRBJ1-2
CAWSVGRSIHGYTF
>TRBV6-5|TRBJ1-2
CASRSLGSNYGYTF
>TRBV4-1|TRBJ2-5
CASRKGPGQGRGETQYF
>TRBV2|TRBJ2-1
CASSVTGSSYNEQFF
>TRBV6-5|TRBJ2-5
CASSYSPSQETQYF
>TRBV19|TRBJ1-5
CASSSGTGGYQPQHF
>TRBV6-2/TRBV6-3|TRBJ2-5
CASSLTSGQETQYF
>TRBV27|TRBJ2-2
CASSGQGANGELFF
>TRBV3-1|TRBJ1-2
CASSSSGGGYTF
>TRBV7-2|TRBJ2-7
CASSLVASGRFEQYF
>TRBV20-1|TRBJ2-7
CSARPARAPGAYEQYF
>TRBV6-2/TRBV6-3|TRBJ1-1
CASRHSELGTEAFF
>TRBV7-2|TRBJ1-6
CASSLAGNENSPLHF
>TRBV29-1|TRBJ2-7
CSVAGQGNDEQYF
>TRBV28|TRBJ1-6
CASSLGGSLQPLHF
>TRBV7-3|TRBJ2-3
CASSTGQGGGDTQYF
>TRBV30|TRBJ2-7
CAWSVVPDSPYEQYF
>TRBV20-1|TRBJ1-5
CSASPTGRGDQPQHF
>TRBV2|TRBJ2-2
CASRAMVVGTGELFF
>TRBV5-1|TRBJ2-1
CASSFGDKKNNEQFF
>TRBV19|TRBJ1-5
CASSIDPLSPQHF
>TRBV11-2|TRBJ2-1
CASSRNSGKHNEQFF
>TRBV29-1|TRBJ2-5
CSVGASQGEETQYF
>TRBV2|TRBJ1-1
CASDRVGTEAFF
>TRBV10-3|TRBJ2-5
CAISESPSGPNPQETQYF
>TRBV21-1|TRBJ2-7
CASSRTNYEQYF
>TRBV3-1|TRBJ2-7
CASSPQGQFEQYF
>TRBV20-1|TRBJ2-7
CSALPGHQRDEQYF
>TRBV11-1|TRBJ1-3
CASSLHLGRAGNTIYF
>TRBV4-3|TRBJ2-1
CASSDIWNEQFF
>TRBV20-1|TRBJ1-2
CSARVRANNYGYTF
>TRBV29-1|TRBJ1-2
CSVRTGSNYGYTF